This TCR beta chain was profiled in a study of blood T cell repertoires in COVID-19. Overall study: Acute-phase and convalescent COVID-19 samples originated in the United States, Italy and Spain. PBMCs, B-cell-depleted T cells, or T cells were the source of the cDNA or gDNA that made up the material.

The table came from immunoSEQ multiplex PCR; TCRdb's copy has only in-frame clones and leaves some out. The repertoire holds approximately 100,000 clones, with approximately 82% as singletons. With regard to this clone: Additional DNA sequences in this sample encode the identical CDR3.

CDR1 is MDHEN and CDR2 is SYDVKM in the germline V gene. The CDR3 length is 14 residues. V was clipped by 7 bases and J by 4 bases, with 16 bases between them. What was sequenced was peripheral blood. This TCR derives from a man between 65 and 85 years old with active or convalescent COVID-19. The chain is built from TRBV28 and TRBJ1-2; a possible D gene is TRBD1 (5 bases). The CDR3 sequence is CASTPGEATYGYTF. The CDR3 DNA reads TGTGCCAGCACCCCGGGGGAGGCTACCTATGGCTACACCTTC.